Here is one T cell receptor beta chain with its context. As yet, its antigen is unknown. Replicate PCRs from sorted subsets contained around 200 ng DNA, which is roughly 30,000 T cell genomes. Method: immunoSEQ multiplex PCR; TCRdb's copy keeps in-frame clones and lacks some. The sample carries some 1,600,000 clones, 98% recorded once. The record originates from a study of shared clonotypes between healthy human individuals. Points from the study as a whole: A handful of donors held approximately 4.5% of naive CD4 clonotypes in common.

Splitting of CD4+ cells produced CD45RA+ naive and CD45RA-negative memory subsets. The junction had 7 bases not matched to a gene; V was cut back by 6 bases and J by 3 bases. The CDR3 is 14 residues long. Germline V lookup: CDR1 KGHSH, CDR2 LQKENI. Sequencing was carried out using naive CD4+ T cells sorted from blood. Subset of the sample: CD45RA+ positively selected. The source of this sequence is a man aged 25 to 45 in good health. The chain links TRBV18 to TRBJ2-5, with 7 positions matching TRBD1. CDR3: CASSGDRVKETQYF. The CDR3 region has the DNA TGTGCCAGCTCGGGCGACAGGGTCAAAGAGACCCAGTACTTC.